Sequencing of this T cell receptor (beta chain) was carried out in a study of T cell responses to AZD1222 COVID-19 vaccine. Using immunoSEQ multiplex PCR, the repertoire was profiled, and TCRdb retains in-frame clones only, with some absent. The sample consists of 150,000 to 200,000 clones, 85% to 95% of them appearing once. Study-wide results and limits: The sample set comprised mostly white British donors with more females, and clonal diversity was possibly underestimated. Spike-spanning, vaccine-associated CD4 TCRs were dominant at 160-218 and 743-854.

The CDR3 is made up of 15 amino acids. Per germline, CDR1 LNHDA and CDR2 SQIVND (reference sequence). V was pared by 7 bases and J by 0 bases, with 13 bases between. On this clone: The antigen remains unidentified.

The V call is TRBV19, the J call TRBJ2-1; a weak D match, TRBD1 (6 bases). The TCR comes from an adult in good health. The sequenced sample was peripheral blood, obtained on day 0 of AZD1222 vaccination. CDR3 loop: CASKSQGSSYNEQFF. In DNA form, the CDR3 reads TGTGCCAGTAAGAGCCAGGGGAGCTCCTACAATGAGCAGTTCTTC.